This section outlines one TCR beta chain sequence together with its context. The V and J ends lost 5 bases and 8 bases respectively, with 15 bases between them. CDR1 and CDR2 from the germline V gene are SNHLY and FYNNEI. CDR3 length: 14 amino acids. The authors deemed Graves' hyperthyroidism stable absent ophthalmopathy progression within 18 months. It was 10 ml of fresh peripheral blood that supplied the PBMCs. The data were taken from a study of T cells in Graves' hyperthyroidism and ophthalmopathy. TCR beta CDR3 regions were amplified from RNA transcripts. The TCR CDR3 was amplified in a first-round RT-PCR using the HTBI primer set. TCRdb analysed the multiplex PCR reads with MiXCR anew, one entry per CDR3 protein. The sample yields roughly 840,000 distinct CDR3 sequences, about two fifths seen once.

This TCR was sampled from a man younger than 35 with Graves' hyperthyroidism. The sample was blood. The chain employs TRBV2 and TRBJ1-4, with D hard to call. CDR3 region: CASSRRGFQEKLFF. The CDR3 region has the DNA TGTGCCAGCAGTCGCCGAGGGTTCCAGGAAAAACTGTTTTTT.